This T cell receptor (beta chain) was profiled in a study of blood T cells in healthy people across ages. This clonotype was counted a few times. This CDR3 is built from 11 residues. Trimming removed 4 bases at V and 7 bases at J, with 6 bases between. Sample-barcoded 5' priming and a J-beta primer mix drove a second PCR of roughly 7 to 11 cycles. TCRdb analysed the 5' RACE reads with MiXCR anew, one entry per CDR3 protein. The sample has approximately 1,700,000 distinct CDR3 sequences, about two fifths seen once. The rearrangement links TRBV12-3 or TRBV12-4 to TRBJ2-3; no clear D gene. Sequenced: blood. This TCR derives from a human donor in good health. The CDR3 loop reads CASSYLNTQYF. The CDR3 nucleotides read TGTGCCAGCAGTTACCTAAATACGCAGTATTTT.